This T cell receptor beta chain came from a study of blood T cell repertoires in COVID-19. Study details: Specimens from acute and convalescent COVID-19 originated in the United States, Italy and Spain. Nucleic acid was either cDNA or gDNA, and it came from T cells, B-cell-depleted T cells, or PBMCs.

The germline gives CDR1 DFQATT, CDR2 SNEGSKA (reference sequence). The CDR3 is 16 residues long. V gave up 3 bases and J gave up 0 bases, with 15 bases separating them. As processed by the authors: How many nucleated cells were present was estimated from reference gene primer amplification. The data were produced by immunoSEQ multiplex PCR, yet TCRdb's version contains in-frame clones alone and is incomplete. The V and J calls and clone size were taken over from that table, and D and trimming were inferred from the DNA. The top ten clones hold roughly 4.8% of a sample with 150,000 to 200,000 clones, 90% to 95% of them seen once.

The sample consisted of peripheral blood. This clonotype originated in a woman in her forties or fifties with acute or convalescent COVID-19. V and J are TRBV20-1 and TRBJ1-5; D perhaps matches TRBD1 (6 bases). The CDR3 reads CSASPGGQYSNQPQHF. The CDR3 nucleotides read TGCAGTGCTAGTCCCGGGGGGCAATATAGCAATCAGCCCCAGCATTTT.